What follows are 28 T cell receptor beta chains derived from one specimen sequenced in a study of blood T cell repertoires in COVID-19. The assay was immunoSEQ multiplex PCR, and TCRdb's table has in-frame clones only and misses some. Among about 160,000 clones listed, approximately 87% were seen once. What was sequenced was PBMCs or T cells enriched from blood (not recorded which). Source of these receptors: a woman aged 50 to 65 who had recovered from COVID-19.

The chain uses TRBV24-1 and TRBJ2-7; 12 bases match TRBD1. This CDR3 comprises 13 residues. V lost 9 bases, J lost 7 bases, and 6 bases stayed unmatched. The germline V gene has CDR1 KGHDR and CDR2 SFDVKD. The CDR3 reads CATSGTGGEEQYF. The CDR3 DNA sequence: TGTGCCACCTCCGGGACAGGGGGCGAGGAGCAGTACTTC.

The CDR3 region is CASSGTGGDSPLHF. Here the CDR3 DNA reads TGTGCCAGCAGTGGGACAGGGGGGGATTCACCCCTCCACTTT. The J gene is TRBJ1-6, the V gene TRBV25-1; 10 bases fit TRBD1. The CDR3 length is 14 residues. Germline V gene sequence: CDR1 MGHDK, CDR2 SYGVNS. Losses at the gene ends were 4 bases for V and 8 bases for J; bases not matched to a gene: 2.

CDR3 sequence: CATSDPGTVYNEQFF. CDR3 nucleotide sequence: TGTGCCACCAGTGATCCCGGGACAGTTTACAATGAGCAGTTCTTC. The chain joins TRBV24-1 to TRBJ2-1, with TRBD1 matching 7 bases. CDR1 is KGHDR, CDR2 SFDVKD, per germline. This CDR3 has 15 residues. Trimming took 3 bases from V and 4 from J; bases not matched to a gene: 5.

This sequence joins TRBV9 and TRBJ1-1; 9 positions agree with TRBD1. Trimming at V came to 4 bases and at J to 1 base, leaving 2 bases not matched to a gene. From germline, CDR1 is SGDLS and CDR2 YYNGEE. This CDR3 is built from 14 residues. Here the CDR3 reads CASSRTGENTEAFF. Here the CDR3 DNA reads TGTGCCAGCAGCCGGACAGGGGAGAACACTGAAGCTTTCTTT.

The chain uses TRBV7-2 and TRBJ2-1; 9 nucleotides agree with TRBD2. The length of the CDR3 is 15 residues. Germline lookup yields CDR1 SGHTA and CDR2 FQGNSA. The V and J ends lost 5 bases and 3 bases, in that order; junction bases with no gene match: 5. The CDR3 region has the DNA TGTGCCAGCAGCCTTAGCGGGGGACTCTACAATGAGCAGTTCTTC. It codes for CASSLSGGLYNEQFF.

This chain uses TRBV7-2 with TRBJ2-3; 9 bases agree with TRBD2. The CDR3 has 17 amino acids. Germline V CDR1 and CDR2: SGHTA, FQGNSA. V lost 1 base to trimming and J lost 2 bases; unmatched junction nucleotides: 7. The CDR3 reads CASSLVPGGGATDTQYF. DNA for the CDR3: TGTGCCAGCAGCTTAGTACCAGGCGGGGGGGCCACAGATACGCAGTATTTT.

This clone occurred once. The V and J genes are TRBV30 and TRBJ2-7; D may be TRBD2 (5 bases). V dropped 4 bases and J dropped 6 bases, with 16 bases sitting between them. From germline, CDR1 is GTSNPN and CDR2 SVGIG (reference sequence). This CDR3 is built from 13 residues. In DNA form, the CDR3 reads TGTGCCTGGAATCTGGACTTCACCAGCGAGCAGTACTTC. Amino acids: CAWNLDFTSEQYF.

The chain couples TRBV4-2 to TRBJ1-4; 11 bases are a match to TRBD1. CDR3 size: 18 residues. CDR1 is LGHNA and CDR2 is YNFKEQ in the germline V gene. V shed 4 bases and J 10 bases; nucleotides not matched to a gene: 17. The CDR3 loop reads CASSPNSGQGALDGKLFF. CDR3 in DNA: TGTGCCAGCAGCCCTAATTCAGGACAGGGGGCTTTAGACGGAAAACTGTTTTTT.

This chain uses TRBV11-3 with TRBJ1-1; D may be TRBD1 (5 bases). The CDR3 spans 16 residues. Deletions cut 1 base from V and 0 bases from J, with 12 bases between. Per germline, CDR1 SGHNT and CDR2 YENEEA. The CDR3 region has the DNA TGTGCCAGCAGCTTAGTCAGTTTGACAGTGAACACTGAAGCTTTCTTT. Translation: CASSLVSLTVNTEAFF.

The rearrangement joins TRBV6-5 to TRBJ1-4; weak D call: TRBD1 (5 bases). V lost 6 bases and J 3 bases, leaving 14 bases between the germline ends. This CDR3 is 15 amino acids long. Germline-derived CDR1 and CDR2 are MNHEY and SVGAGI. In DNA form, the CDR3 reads TGTGCCAGCAGGCCTCAGACAGCCTCTAATGAAAAACTGTTTTTT. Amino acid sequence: CASRPQTASNEKLFF.

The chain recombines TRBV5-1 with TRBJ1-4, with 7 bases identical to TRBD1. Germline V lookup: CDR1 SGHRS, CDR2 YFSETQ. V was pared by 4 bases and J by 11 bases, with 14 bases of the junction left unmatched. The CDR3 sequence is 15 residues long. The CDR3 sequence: CASSLWTGEGGKLFF. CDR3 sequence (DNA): TGCGCCAGCAGCCTCTGGACAGGAGAAGGTGGGAAACTGTTTTTT.

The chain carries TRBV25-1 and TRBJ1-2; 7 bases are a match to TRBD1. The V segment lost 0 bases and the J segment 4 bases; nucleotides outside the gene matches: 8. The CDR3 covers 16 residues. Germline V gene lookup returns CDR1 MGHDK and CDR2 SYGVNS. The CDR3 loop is CASSEYSPGQSYGYTF. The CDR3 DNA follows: TGTGCCAGCAGTGAATACTCCCCGGGACAGTCCTATGGCTACACCTTC.

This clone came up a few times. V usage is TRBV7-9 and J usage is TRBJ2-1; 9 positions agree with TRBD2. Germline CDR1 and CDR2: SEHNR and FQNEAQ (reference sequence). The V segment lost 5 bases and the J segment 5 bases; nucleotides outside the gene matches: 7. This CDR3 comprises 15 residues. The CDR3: CASSPSGGSDNEQFF. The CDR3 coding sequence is TGTGCCAGCAGCCCAAGCGGGGGGTCTGACAATGAGCAGTTCTTC. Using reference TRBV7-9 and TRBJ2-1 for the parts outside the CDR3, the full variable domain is DTGVSQNPRHKITKRGQNVTFRCDPISEHNRLYWYRQTLGQGPEFLTYFQNEAQLEKSRLLSDRFSAERPKGSFSTLEIQRTEQGDSAMYLCASSPSGGSDNEQFFGPGTRLTVL.

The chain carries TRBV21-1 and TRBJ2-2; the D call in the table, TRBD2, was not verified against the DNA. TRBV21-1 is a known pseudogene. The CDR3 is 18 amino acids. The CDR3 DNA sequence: TGTGCCAGCAGCAAATTGTTCCGCCCCGTCACTGTCACCGGGGAGCTGTTTTTT. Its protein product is CASSKLFRPVTVTGELFF.

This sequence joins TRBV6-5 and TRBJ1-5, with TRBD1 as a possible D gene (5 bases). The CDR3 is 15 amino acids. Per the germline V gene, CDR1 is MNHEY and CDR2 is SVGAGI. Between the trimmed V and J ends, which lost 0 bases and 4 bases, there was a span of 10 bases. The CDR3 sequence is CASSYSGHLNQPQHF. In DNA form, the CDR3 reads TGTGCCAGCAGTTACTCCGGACACCTTAATCAGCCCCAGCATTTT.

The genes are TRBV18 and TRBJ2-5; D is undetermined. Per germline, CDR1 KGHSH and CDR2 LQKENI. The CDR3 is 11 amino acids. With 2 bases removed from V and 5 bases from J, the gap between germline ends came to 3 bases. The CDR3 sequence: CASSPEETQYF. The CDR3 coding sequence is TGTGCCAGCTCACCAGAGGAGACCCAGTACTTC. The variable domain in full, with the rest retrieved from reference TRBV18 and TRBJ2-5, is NAGVMQNPRHLVRRRGQEARLRCSPMKGHSHVYWYRQLPEEGLKFMVYLQKENIIDESGMPKERFSAEFPKEGPSILRIQQVVRGDSAAYFCASSPEETQYFGPGTRLLVL.

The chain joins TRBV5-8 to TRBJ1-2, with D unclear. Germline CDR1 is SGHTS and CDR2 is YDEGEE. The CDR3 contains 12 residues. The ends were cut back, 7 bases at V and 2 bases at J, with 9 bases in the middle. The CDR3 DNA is TGTGCCAGCGGAGCAGTGAACTATGGCTACACCTTC. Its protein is CASGAVNYGYTF.

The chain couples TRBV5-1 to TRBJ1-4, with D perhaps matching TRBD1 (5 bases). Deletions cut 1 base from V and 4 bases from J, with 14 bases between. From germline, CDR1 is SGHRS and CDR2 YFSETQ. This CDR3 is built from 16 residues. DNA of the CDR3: TGCGCCAGCAGCTTGCAGGCGGGGCTTGGTAATGAAAAACTGTTTTTT. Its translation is CASSLQAGLGNEKLFF.

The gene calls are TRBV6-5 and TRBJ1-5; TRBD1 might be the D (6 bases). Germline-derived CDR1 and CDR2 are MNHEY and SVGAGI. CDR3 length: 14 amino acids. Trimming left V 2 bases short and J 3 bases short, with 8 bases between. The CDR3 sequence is CASSYGGSNQPQHF. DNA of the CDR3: TGTGCCAGCAGTTACGGGGGCTCCAATCAGCCCCAGCATTTT.

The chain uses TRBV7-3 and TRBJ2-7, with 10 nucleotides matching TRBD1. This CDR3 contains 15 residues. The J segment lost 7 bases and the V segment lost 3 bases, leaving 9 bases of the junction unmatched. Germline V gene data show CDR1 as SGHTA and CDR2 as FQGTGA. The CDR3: CASSFSGTGVFEQYF. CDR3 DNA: TGTGCCAGCAGCTTCTCCGGGACAGGGGTTTTTGAGCAGTACTTC.

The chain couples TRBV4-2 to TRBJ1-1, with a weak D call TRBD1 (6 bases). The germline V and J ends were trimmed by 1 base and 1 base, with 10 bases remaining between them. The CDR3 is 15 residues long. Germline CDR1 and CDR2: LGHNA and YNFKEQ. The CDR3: CASSQGGTQNTEAFF. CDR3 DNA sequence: TGTGCCAGCAGCCAAGGAGGGACACAGAACACTGAAGCTTTCTTT.

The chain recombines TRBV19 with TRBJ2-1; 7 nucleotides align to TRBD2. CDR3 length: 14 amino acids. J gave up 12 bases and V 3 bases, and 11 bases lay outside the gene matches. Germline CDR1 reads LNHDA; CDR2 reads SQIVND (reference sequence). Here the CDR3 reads CASSIQRGEVGQFF. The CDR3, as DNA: TGTGCCAGTAGTATCCAACGGGGGGAGGTGGGGCAGTTCTTC.

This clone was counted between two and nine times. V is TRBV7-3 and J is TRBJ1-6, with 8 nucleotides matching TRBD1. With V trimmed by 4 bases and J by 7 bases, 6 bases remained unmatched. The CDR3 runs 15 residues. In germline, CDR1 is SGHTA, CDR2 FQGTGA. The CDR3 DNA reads TGTGCCAGCAGCTCCGCGACAGGGGTCAATTCACCCCTCCACTTT. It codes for CASSSATGVNSPLHF.

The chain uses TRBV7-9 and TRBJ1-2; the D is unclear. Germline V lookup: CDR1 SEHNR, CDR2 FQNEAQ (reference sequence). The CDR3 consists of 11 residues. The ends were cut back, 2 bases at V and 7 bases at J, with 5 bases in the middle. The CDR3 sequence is CASSLSGGYTF. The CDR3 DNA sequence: TGTGCCAGCAGCTTATCCGGTGGCTACACCTTC.

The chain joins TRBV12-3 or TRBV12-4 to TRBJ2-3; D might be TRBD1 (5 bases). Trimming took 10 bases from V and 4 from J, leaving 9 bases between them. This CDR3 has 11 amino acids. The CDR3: CATGAPDTQYF. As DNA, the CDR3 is TGTGCCACTGGGGCCCCAGATACGCAGTATTTT.

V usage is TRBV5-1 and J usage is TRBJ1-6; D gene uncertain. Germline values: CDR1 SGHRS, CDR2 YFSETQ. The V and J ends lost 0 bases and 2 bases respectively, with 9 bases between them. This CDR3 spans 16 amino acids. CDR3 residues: CASSLVGSTYNSPLHF. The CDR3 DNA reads TGCGCCAGCAGCTTGGTTGGGAGCACCTATAATTCACCCCTCCACTTT.

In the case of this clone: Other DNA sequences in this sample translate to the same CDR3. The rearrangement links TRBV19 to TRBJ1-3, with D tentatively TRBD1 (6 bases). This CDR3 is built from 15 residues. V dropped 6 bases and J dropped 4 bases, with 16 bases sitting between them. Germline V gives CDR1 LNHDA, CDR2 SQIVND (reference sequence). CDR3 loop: CASSIPTGTGNTIYF. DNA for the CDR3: TGTGCCAGTAGCATCCCGACCGGGACAGGAAACACCATATATTTT.

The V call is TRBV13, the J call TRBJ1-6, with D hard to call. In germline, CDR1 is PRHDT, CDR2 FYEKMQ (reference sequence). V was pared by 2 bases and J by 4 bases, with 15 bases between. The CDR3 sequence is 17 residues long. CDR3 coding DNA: TGTGCCAGCAGCTTACGCCCCCGACGGCGGTATAATTCACCCCTCCACTTT. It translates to CASSLRPRRRYNSPLHF.